Shown below are 21 T cell receptor beta chains from a single sample sequenced in a study of glioma-infiltrating T cells. Using RNA template, CDR3s of TCR alpha and beta were amplified with iRepertoire arm-PCR. MiXCR was run by TCRdb on the multiplex PCR reads, yielding one entry per CDR3 protein. The table shows some 99,000 distinct CDR3 sequences, with about 25% occurring only once. The sequenced sample consisted of glioma tissue, nonneoplastic brain tissue, or PBMCs (not recorded which). These receptors all stem from a human donor with low-grade glioma or glioblastoma, undergoing nonglioma brain surgery, or in good health (not recorded which).

This clonotype has a count of ten or more. This sequence joins TRBV28 and TRBJ1-4; D is unclear. The CDR3 totals 11 residues. V was trimmed by 7 bases and J by 8 bases, leaving 8 bases between them. Germline V gene sequence: CDR1 MDHEN, CDR2 SYDVKM. The CDR3 sequence: CASKSGEKLFF. The DNA of the CDR3 is TGTGCCAGCAAGTCCGGGGAAAAACTGTTTTTT.

This clonotype was counted many times. The V call is TRBV2, the J call TRBJ2-2; 10 nucleotides agree with TRBD1. The germline gives CDR1 SNHLY, CDR2 FYNNEI. V lost 8 bases and J lost 6; bases outside the gene matches: 6. This CDR3 contains 14 residues. CDR3 loop: CASSRDRGAGELFF. The DNA of the CDR3 is TGTGCCAGCTCCCGGGACAGGGGCGCCGGGGAGCTGTTTTTT.

This clonotype was counted ten times or more. The rearrangement uses TRBV2 and TRBJ1-1, with D tentatively TRBD1 (5 bases). Germline-derived CDR1 and CDR2 are SNHLY and FYNNEI. The CDR3 has 13 residues. The V gene lost 3 bases and the J gene lost 4 bases, with 9 bases spanning the gap. The CDR3 coding sequence is TGTGCCAGCAGTGACAGGGCCGGCACTGAAGCTTTCTTT. This encodes CASSDRAGTEAFF.

For this clonotype: A read error is possible here, since a much larger clone lies one base away. The J gene is TRBJ2-7, the V gene TRBV29-1, with 11 bases lining up with TRBD2. This CDR3 has 15 amino acids. CDR1 is SQVTM, CDR2 ANQGSEA, per germline. CDR3 coding DNA: TGCAGCGTTGAAGCCCCTACTAGCGGGAGCTACGAGAAGTACTTC. Amino acid sequence: CSVEAPTSGSYEKYF.

V is TRBV4-1 and J is TRBJ1-2; D remains ambiguous. The CDR3 runs 15 residues. Germline CDR1 reads MGHRA; CDR2 reads YSYEKL. The V and J ends lost 6 bases and 3 bases respectively, with 17 bases between them. The CDR3 here is CASSNAGTDYYGYTF. CDR3 DNA sequence: TGCGCCAGCAGTAATGCGGGCACAGACTACTATGGCTACACCTTC.

In regard to this clonotype: A clone one base away is much larger, so this may be a read error. This chain uses TRBV4-1 with TRBJ1-6; possibly TRBD1 for D (5 bases). Germline CDR1 and CDR2: MGHRA and YSYEKL. This CDR3 has 16 amino acids. Trimming took off 0 bases at V and 7 bases at J, with 13 bases between the two ends. CDR3 bases: TGCGCCAGCAGCCAAGATCCCATGGGGACGAATTCACCCCTCCACTTT. Translation gives CASSQDPMGTNSPLHF.

This clonotype was detected many times. This chain connects TRBV10-3 to TRBJ1-6; 9 bases are a match to TRBD1. CDR3 length equals 14 residues. Trimming at V came to 5 bases and at J to 7 bases, leaving 3 bases not matched to a gene. Germline V lookup: CDR1 ENHRY, CDR2 SYGVKD. In nucleotides, the CDR3 is TGTGCCATCAGTTTGACAGGGGGAAATTCACCCCTCCACTTT. The encoded protein is CAISLTGGNSPLHF.

This clonotype was seen many times. The chain is built from TRBV6-2 or TRBV6-3 and TRBJ2-1; D gene uncertain. The CDR3 has 15 amino acids. Per germline, CDR1 MNHEY and CDR2 SVGEGT. V shed 2 bases and J shed 0 bases, with 8 bases lying between them. The CDR3 spells CASSYLESSYNEQFF. The CDR3 DNA follows: TGTGCCAGCAGTTACCTGGAGAGCTCCTACAATGAGCAGTTCTTC.

This clonotype came up many times. The J gene is TRBJ1-2, the V gene TRBV7-2; D gene ambiguous. Deletions cut 3 bases from V and 1 base from J, with 12 bases between. CDR3 length equals 15 residues. Germline V gives CDR1 SGHTA, CDR2 FQGNSA. The CDR3 here is CASSFRPAYNYGYTF. In nucleotides, the CDR3 is TGTGCCAGCAGCTTTCGACCCGCCTATAACTATGGCTACACCTTC. Complete variable domain (other parts from reference TRBV7-2 and TRBJ1-2): GAGVSQSPSNKVTEKGKDVELRCDPISGHTALYWYRQSLGQGLEFLIYFQGNSAPDKSGLPSDRFSAERTGGSVSTLTIQRTQQEDSAVYLCASSFRPAYNYGYTFGSGTRLTVV.

Many counts were recorded for this clonotype. In DNA form, the CDR3 reads TGTGCCAGCTCACTACGACAGGGTAGCACAGATACGCAGTATTTT. The encoded protein is CASSLRQGSTDTQYF. This sequence joins TRBV18 and TRBJ2-3, with 7 positions matching TRBD1. Germline loops: CDR1 KGHSH, CDR2 LQKENI. The CDR3 totals 15 residues. The V segment lost 4 bases and the J segment 0 bases; nucleotides outside the gene matches: 4.

This clonotype appeared many times. The CDR3 sequence is CASSPSTPRNEQFF. The CDR3 DNA sequence: TGTGCCAGCTCACCATCAACTCCGCGCAATGAGCAGTTCTTC. The chain employs TRBV18 and TRBJ2-1; D is uncertain. CDR3 length: 14 amino acids. V lost 2 bases, J lost 6 bases, and 11 bases lay in between. Germline V gene data show CDR1 as KGHSH and CDR2 as LQKENI.

This clonotype was observed at least ten times. At one of its ends the junction is not consistent with the germline gene, which may arise from a read error. The rearrangement uses TRBV28 and TRBJ2-7; 7 nucleotides line up with TRBD2. In germline, CDR1 is MDHEN, CDR2 SYDVKM. The CDR3 is 11 amino acids. CDR3 nucleotides: TGTGCCAGCAGTTTCAGGACCGGGACTACCTTC. This sequence encodes CASSFRTGTTF. Drawing the rest from reference TRBV28 and TRBJ2-7, the complete variable domain is DVKVTQSSRYLVKRTGEKVFLECVQDMDHENMFWYRQDPGLGLRLIYFSYDVKMKEKGDIPEGYSVSREKKERFSLILESASTNQTSMYLCASSFRTGTTFGPGTRLTVT.

This clonotype has at least ten counts. The chain uses TRBV20-1 and TRBJ2-5; D remains ambiguous. Germline loops: CDR1 DFQATT, CDR2 SNEGSKA (reference sequence). CDR3 length equals 12 residues. The V and J ends lost 0 bases and 5 bases respectively, with 7 bases between them. Written as DNA, the CDR3 is TGCAGTGCTAGAGATGGGCTGGAGACCCAGTACTTC. It is translated as CSARDGLETQYF.

The rearrangement joins TRBV18 to TRBJ2-1; tentative D call: TRBD2 (5 bases). The J call is doubtful: the DNA matches TRBJ2-5 better. The CDR3 spans 13 residues. Per the germline V gene, CDR1 is KGHSH and CDR2 is LQKENI. CDR3 nucleotides: TGTGCCAGCTCCAGAGGGATCCAAGAGACCCAGTACTTC. It is translated as CASSRGIQETQYF.

The rearrangement uses TRBV13 and TRBJ2-7; 11 positions match TRBD2. The V and J ends lost 8 bases and 7 bases, in that order; junction bases with no gene match: 7. CDR1 and CDR2 from the germline V gene are PRHDT and FYEKMQ (reference sequence). The CDR3 totals 13 residues. The CDR3, as DNA: TGTGCCAGCTCGACTAGCGGGATGAGGGAGCAGTACTTC. It yields the protein CASSTSGMREQYF.

The CDR3 region has the DNA TGTGCCAGCAGTCTTCTCGCGGGGGGGCGGGGTGAGCAGTTCTTC. Protein: CASSLLAGGRGEQFF. The V gene is TRBV6-5, the J gene TRBJ2-1, with TRBD2 matching 9 bases. V gave up 5 bases and J gave up 9 bases; unmatched junction bases: 11. The CDR3 has 15 amino acids. Per the germline V gene, CDR1 is MNHEY and CDR2 is SVGAGI.

CDR3: CASSQSPRTSGGDTDTQYF. In DNA form, the CDR3 reads TGCGCCAGCAGCCAATCGCCGAGGACTAGCGGGGGCGACACAGATACGCAGTATTTT. The chain uses TRBV4-3 and TRBJ2-3; 13 bases line up with TRBD2. This CDR3 contains 19 residues. With V trimmed by 2 bases and J by 2 bases, 10 bases remained unmatched. CDR1 is LGHNA and CDR2 is YSLEER in the germline V gene.

This clonotype has at least ten counts. The V call is TRBV18, the J call TRBJ1-5; possible D gene TRBD1, 5 bases. The CDR3 is made up of 15 amino acids. V lost 3 bases, J lost 3 bases, and 12 bases lay in between. Germline CDR1 reads KGHSH; CDR2 reads LQKENI. The CDR3 protein is CASSPTTGDNQPQHF. CDR3 nucleotides: TGTGCCAGCTCACCGACGACGGGGGACAATCAGCCCCAGCATTTT.

This clonotype was seen many times. The chain couples TRBV28 to TRBJ1-5; D unresolved. In germline, CDR1 is MDHEN, CDR2 SYDVKM. Trimming shortened V by 4 bases and J by 2 bases, and 9 bases separated the two germline ends. The CDR3 has 14 amino acids. CDR3 loop: CASSWGIGNQPQHF. In nucleotides, the CDR3 is TGTGCCAGCAGTTGGGGTATTGGCAATCAGCCCCAGCATTTT.

This clonotype came up many times. The rearrangement uses TRBV5-1 and TRBJ2-7; the D is unclear. Germline CDR1 reads SGHRS; CDR2 reads YFSETQ. V lost 4 bases to trimming and J lost 6 bases, with 14 bases between them. The CDR3 is made up of 13 amino acids. For the CDR3, the DNA is TGCGCCAGCAGCCAATCATCTAGGGTCGAGCAGTACTTC. The encoded protein is CASSQSSRVEQYF. Together with reference TRBV5-1 and TRBJ2-7, the CDR3 gives the full variable domain: KAGVTQTPRYLIKTRGQQVTLSCSPISGHRSVSWYQQTPGQGLQFLFEYFSETQRNKGNFPGRFSGRQFSNSRSEMNVSTLELGDSALYLCASSQSSRVEQYFGPGTRLTVT.

On this clonotype itself: An end of the junction differs from the germline gene, which may be a read error. The V call is TRBV7-9, the J call TRBJ2-5; D call uncertain. The length of the CDR3 is 15 residues. CDR1 SEHNR and CDR2 FQNEAQ come from the germline V gene (reference sequence). For the CDR3, the DNA is TGTGCCAGCAGCTACCCAGATAGTAGGCAAGAGGCCCAGTACTTC. Translated, it gives CASSYPDSRQEAQYF.